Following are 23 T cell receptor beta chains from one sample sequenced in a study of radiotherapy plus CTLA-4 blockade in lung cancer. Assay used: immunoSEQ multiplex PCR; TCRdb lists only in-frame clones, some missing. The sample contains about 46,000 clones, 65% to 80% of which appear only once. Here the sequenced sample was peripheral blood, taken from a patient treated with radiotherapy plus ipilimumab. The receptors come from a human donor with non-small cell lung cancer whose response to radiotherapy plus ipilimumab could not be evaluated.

Here the CDR3 reads CATSRGGREAFF. The CDR3 region has the DNA TGTGCCACCAGCAGAGGTGGCAGGGAAGCTTTCTTT. The genes are TRBV15 and TRBJ1-1; D remains ambiguous. Trimming shortened V by 1 base and J by 8 bases, and 8 bases separated the two germline ends. Germline CDR1 and CDR2: LNHNV and YYDKDF (reference sequence). The CDR3 extends over 12 amino acids.

The CDR3 sequence: CASTKLGLNSYEQYF. CDR3 DNA sequence: TGTGCCAGCACCAAACTCGGGTTGAACTCCTACGAGCAGTACTTC. The chain couples TRBV6-6 to TRBJ2-7; D ambiguous. Trimming removed 7 bases from V and 0 bases from J, with 16 bases in between. The V gene's germline CDR1 is MNHNY and CDR2 SVGAGI (reference sequence). The CDR3 is made up of 15 amino acids.

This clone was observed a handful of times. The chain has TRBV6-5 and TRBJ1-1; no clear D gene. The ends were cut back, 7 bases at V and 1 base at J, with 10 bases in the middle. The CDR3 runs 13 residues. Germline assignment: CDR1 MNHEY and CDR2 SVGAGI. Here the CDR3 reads CASTGYANTEAFF. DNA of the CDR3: TGTGCCAGCACGGGGTACGCGAACACTGAAGCTTTCTTT.

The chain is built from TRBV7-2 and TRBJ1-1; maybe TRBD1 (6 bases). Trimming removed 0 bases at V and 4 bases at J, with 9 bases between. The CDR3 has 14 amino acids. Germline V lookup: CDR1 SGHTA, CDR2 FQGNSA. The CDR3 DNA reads TGTGCCAGCAGCTTAGCAGGGGGTCCCACTGAAGCTTTCTTT. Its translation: CASSLAGGPTEAFF.

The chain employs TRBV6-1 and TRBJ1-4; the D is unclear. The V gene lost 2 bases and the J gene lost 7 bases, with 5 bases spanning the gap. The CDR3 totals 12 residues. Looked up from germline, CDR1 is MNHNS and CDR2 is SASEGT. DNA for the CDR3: TGTGCCAGCAGTGAATGGGCTGAAAAACTGTTTTTT. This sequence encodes CASSEWAEKLFF.

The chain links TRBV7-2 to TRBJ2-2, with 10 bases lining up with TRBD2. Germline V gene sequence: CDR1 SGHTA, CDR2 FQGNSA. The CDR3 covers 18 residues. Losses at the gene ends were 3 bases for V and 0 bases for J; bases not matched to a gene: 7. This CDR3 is CASSFRRTSGTNTGELFF. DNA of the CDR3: TGTGCCAGCAGCTTTAGACGGACTAGCGGAACGAACACCGGGGAGCTGTTTTTT.

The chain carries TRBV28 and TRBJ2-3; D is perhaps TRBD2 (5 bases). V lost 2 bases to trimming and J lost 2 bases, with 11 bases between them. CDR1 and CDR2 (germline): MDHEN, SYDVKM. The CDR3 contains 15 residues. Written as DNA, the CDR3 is TGTGCCAGCAGTTTACAGGCGGGCTACACAGATACGCAGTATTTT. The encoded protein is CASSLQAGYTDTQYF.

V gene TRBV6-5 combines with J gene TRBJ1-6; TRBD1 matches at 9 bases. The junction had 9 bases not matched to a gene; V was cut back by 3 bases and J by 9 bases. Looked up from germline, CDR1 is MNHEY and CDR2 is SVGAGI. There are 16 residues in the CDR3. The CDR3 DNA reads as TGTGCCAGCAGTTATGGCCCCGGGACAGGGAGTTCACCCCTCCACTTT. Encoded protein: CASSYGPGTGSSPLHF.

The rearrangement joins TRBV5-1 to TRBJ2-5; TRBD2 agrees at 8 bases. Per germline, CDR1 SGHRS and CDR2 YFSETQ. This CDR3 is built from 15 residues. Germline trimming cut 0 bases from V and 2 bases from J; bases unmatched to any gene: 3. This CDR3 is CASSLGAGAQETQYF. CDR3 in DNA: TGCGCCAGCAGCTTGGGAGCGGGGGCTCAAGAGACCCAGTACTTC.

The CDR3 coding sequence is TGTGCCAGCAGCCCCGGGACAGGGGCTCGGGAGACCCAGTACTTC. It codes for CASSPGTGARETQYF. The J gene is TRBJ2-5, the V gene TRBV16, with 10 nucleotides matching TRBD1. V shed 4 bases, J shed 5 bases, and the junction held 7 bases outside the gene matches. The germline CDR1 and CDR2 sequences are KGHSY and FQNENV. This CDR3 is 15 amino acids long.

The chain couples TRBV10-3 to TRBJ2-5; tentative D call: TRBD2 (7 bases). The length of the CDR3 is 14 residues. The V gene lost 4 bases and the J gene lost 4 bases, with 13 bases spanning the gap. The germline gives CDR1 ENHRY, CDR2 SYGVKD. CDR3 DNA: TGTGCCATCAGTGGTCCGGGGGGCAGAGAGACCCAGTACTTC. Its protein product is CAISGPGGRETQYF.

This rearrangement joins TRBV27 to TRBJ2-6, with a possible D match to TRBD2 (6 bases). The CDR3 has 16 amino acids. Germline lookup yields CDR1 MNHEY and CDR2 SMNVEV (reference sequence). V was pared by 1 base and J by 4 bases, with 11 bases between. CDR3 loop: CASSLFGGLGANVLTF. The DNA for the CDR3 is TGTGCCAGCAGTTTATTCGGAGGGTTAGGGGCCAACGTCCTGACTTTC.

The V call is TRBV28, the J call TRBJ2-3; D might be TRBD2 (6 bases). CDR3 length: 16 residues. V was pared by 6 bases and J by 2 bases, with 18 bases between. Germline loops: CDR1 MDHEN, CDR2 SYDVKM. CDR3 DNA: TGTGCCAGCAGCCCTCATTCTGGGGGGTTCACAGATACGCAGTATTTT. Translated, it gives CASSPHSGGFTDTQYF.

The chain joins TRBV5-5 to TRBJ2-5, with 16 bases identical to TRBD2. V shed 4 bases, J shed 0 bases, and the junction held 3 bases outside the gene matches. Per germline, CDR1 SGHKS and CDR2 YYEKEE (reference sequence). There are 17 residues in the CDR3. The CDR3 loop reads CASSLGLAGGYQETQYF. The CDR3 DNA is TGTGCCAGCAGCCTGGGACTAGCGGGAGGGTACCAAGAGACCCAGTACTTC. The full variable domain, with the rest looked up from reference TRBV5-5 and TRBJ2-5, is DAGVTQSPTHLIKTRGQQVTLRCSPISGHKSVSWYQQVLGQGPQFIFQYYEKEERGRGNFPDRFSARQFPNYSSELNVNALLLGDSALYLCASSLGLAGGYQETQYFGPGTRLLVL.

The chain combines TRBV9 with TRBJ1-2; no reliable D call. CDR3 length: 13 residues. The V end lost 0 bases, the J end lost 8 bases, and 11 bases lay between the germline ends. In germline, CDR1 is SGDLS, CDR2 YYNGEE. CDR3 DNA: TGTGCCAGCAGCGTAGAGAACCGCGGGGGCTACACCTTC. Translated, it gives CASSVENRGGYTF.

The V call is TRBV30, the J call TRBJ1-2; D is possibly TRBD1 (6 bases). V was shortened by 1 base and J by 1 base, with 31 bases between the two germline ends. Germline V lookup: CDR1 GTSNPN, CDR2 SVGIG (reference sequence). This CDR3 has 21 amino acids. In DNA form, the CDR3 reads TGTGCCTGGAGTGCCTCCGGTATAGGGGGGCGGGGGACCTCGTTTAACTATGGCTACACCTTC. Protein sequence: CAWSASGIGGRGTSFNYGYTF.

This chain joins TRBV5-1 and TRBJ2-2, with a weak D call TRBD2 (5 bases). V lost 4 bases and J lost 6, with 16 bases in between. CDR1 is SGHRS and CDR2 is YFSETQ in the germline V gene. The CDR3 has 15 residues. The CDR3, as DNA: TGCGCCAGCAGCCTATCGCAGTTGAGGGCCGGGGAGCTGTTTTTT. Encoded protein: CASSLSQLRAGELFF.

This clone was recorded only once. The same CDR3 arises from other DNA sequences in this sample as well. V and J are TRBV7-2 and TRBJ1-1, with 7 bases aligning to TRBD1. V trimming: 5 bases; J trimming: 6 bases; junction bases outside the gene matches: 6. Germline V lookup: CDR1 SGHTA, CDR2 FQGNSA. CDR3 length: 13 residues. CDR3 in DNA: TGTGCCAGCAGCCCGACGACAGGGCCTGAAGCTTTCTTT. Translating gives CASSPTTGPEAFF.

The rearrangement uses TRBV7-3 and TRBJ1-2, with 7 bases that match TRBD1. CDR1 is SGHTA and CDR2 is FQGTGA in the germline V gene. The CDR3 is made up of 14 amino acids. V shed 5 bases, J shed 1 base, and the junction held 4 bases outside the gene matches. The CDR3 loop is CASSQGQSNYGYTF. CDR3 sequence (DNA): TGTGCCAGCAGCCAGGGACAGAGTAACTATGGCTACACCTTC.

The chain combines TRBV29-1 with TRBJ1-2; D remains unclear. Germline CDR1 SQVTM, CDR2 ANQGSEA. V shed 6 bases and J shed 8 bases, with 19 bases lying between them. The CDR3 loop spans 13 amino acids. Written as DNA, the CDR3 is TGCAGCGTCGCGGTCCCTTCGGGGAGGGGCTACACCTTC. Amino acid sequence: CSVAVPSGRGYTF.

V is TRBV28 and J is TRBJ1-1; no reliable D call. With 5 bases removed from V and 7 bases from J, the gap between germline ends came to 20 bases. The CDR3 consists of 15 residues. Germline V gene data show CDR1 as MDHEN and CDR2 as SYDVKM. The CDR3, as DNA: TGTGCCAGCAGTACCCCCTGGGGAGGGTCGAGTGAAGCTTTCTTT. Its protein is CASSTPWGGSSEAFF. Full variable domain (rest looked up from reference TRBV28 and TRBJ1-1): DVKVTQSSRYLVKRTGEKVFLECVQDMDHENMFWYRQDPGLGLRLIYFSYDVKMKEKGDIPEGYSVSREKKERFSLILESASTNQTSMYLCASSTPWGGSSEAFFGQGTRLTVV.

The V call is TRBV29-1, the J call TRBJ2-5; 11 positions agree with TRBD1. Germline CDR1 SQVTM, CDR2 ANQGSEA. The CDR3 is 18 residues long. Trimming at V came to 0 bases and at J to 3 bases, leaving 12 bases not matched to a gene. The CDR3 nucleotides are TGCAGCGTTGAAGACCGCCCGGACAGGGGGCTTTGGGAAGAGACCCAGTACTTC. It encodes CSVEDRPDRGLWEETQYF.

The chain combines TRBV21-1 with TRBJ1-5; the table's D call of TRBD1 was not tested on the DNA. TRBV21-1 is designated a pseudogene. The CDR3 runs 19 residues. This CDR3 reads CASSKGRDSLNHSNQPQHF. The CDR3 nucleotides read TGTGCCAGCAGCAAAGGCCGGGACAGTCTTAACCATAGCAATCAGCCCCAGCATTTT.